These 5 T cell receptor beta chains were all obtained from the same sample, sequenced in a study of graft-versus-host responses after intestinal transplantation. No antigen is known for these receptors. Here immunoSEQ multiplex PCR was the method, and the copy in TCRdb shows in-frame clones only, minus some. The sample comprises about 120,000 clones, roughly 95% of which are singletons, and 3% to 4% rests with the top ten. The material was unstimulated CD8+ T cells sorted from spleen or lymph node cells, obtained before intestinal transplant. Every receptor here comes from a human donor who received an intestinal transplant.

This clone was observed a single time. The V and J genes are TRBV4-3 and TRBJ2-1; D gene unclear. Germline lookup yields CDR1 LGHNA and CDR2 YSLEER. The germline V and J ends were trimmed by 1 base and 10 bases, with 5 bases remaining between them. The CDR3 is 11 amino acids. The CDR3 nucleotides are TGCGCCAGCAGCCAAGCGGGCGAGCAGTTCTTC. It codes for CASSQAGEQFF.

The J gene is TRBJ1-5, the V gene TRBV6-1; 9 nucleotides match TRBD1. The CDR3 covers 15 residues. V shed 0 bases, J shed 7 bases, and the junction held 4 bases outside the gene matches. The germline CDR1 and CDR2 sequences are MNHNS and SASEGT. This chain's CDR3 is CASSEATGGWQPQHF. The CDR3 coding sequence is TGTGCCAGCAGTGAAGCTACAGGGGGCTGGCAGCCCCAGCATTTT.

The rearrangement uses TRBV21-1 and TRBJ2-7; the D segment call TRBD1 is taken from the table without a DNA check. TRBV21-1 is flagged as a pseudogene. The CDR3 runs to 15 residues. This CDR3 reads CASSTDREASYEQYF. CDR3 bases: TGTGCCAGCAGCACCGACAGGGAGGCCTCCTACGAGCAGTACTTC.

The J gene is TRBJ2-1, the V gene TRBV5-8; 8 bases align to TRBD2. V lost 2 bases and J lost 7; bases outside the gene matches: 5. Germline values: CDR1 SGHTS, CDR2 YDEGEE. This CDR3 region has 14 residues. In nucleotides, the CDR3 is TGTGCCAGCAGCTTTGGGACTAGGGGGAATGAGCAGTTCTTC. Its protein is CASSFGTRGNEQFF.

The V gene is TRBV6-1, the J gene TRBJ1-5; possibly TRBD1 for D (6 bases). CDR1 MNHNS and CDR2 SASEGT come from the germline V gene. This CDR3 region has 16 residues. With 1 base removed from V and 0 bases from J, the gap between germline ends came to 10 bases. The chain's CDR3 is CASSEVRGASNQPQHF. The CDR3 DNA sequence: TGTGCCAGCAGTGAAGTTCGGGGGGCTAGCAATCAGCCCCAGCATTTT.